Only one count was recorded for the clone carrying this TCR beta chain. Its antigen is not identified. The data were produced by immunoSEQ multiplex PCR, yet TCRdb's version contains in-frame clones alone and is incomplete. The top ten clones hold approximately 1.6% of a sample with a few million clones, 93% of them seen once. V lost 5 bases and J lost 7; bases outside the gene matches: 9. CDR3 size: 15 residues. Germline CDR1 and CDR2: MNHEY and SMNVEV (reference sequence). Positively selected for CCR7, the CD45RO-negative cells used as naive CD8 cells excluded terminally differentiated effector memory CD45RA+ cells. The data originate from a study of shared clonotypes between healthy human individuals. At the level of the study: Plates per donor: three CD4 naive, three CD4 memory, two CD8 naive, one CD8 memory. Study-level points and caveats: Clonotypes that were shared across a handful of donors made up 4.5% to 5% of naive CD4 clonotypes. Exclusively blood specimens were collected; tissue repertoires likely differ. Relative to clonotypes present in all four donors, those not shared had lower generation probabilities.

The receptor comes from a man aged 18 to 30 in good health. Some clones in this sample may be carry-over from other donors' samples. Source material: naive CD8+ T cells from PBMCs. The V and J genes are TRBV27 and TRBJ2-1; 9 bases map to TRBD2. As DNA, the CDR3 is TGTGCCAGCAGTCCCCGAGTAGCGGGGGCTAATGAGCAGTTCTTC. This encodes CASSPRVAGANEQFF.